The rows below give T cell receptor beta chains drawn from one sample of a study of T cells after yellow fever vaccination. TCRdb re-analysed the 5' RACE reads in MiXCR, keeping a single row per CDR3 protein. The sample holds over 110,000 distinct CDR3 sequences, more than 6% seen once. The source was CD4+ T cells sorted from PBMCs, collected 5 days after the yellow fever booster vaccination. The receptors stem from a man aged 25 to 40 who received the YFV17D yellow fever vaccine. Each CDR3 is given with its conserved first and last residue. D genes are given only for firm matches. Clone size is stated in some rows and not others, as once, few, many or a class when expanded.

j_call | d_call | clone_size | v_call | cdr3_nt | cdr3_aa
TRBJ2-5 | TRBD2 | many | TRBV4-3 | TGCGCCAGCAGCCACTCTACTAGCGGGAGCGAGACCCAGTACTTC | CASSHSTSGSETQYF
TRBJ2-1 | TRBD2 | many | TRBV19 | TGTGCCAGTTGCGGACTAGCGGGAGCCAATGAGCAGTTCTTC | CASCGLAGANEQFF
TRBJ2-1 | TRBD2 | NA | TRBV7-2 | TGTGCCAGCAGTACGTTAGCGGGAGAAGTCCATGAGCAGTTCTTC | CASSTLAGEVHEQFF
TRBJ2-5 | TRBD2 | many | TRBV29-1 | TGCAGCGTTGAGTATTTGTGGGCGGGAGACGCGAAGACCCAGTACTTC | CSVEYLWAGDAKTQYF
TRBJ2-3 | NA | many | TRBV3-1 | TGTGCCAGCAGCCAAGATAGGCTAGCAAGGCCAGATACGCAGTATTTT | CASSQDRLARPDTQYF
TRBJ2-4 | TRBD2 | many | TRBV27 | TGTGCCAGCAGTCCAGGGACTAGCGGGAGGGTAGCCAAAAACATTCAGTACTTC | CASSPGTSGRVAKNIQYF
TRBJ2-1 | NA | NA | TRBV24-1 | TGTGCCACCAGTGTCCAGGGTTCGGATGAGCAGTTCTTC | CATSVQGSDEQFF
TRBJ2-4 | TRBD2 | NA | TRBV7-2 | TGTGCCAGCAGCTTAGCGATTTGGGGGGGTCTGACCAAAAACATTCAGTACTTC | CASSLAIWGGLTKNIQYF
TRBJ2-1 | TRBD2 | NA | TRBV5-1 | TGCGCCAGCAGCGGCAATAGCGGGAGCGCCAATGAGCAGTTCTTC | CASSGNSGSANEQFF
TRBJ2-5 | TRBD1 | few | TRBV7-2 | TGTGCCAGCAGCTTACGACAGGGCGGTAGGGAGACCCAGTACTTC | CASSLRQGGRETQYF
TRBJ2-1 | NA | few | TRBV19 | TGTGCCAGTAGCCGGGACGGGAGCTCCTACAATGAGCAGTTCTTC | CASSRDGSSYNEQFF
TRBJ2-3 | NA | many | TRBV19 | TGTGCCAGTAGTATAGATGGACCGGGACTCAACTTAGATACGCAGTATTTT | CASSIDGPGLNLDTQYF
TRBJ2-7 | NA | many | TRBV28 | TGTGCCAGCAGGACCGAGGGCAGGGCGGATTACGAGCAGTACTTC | CASRTEGRADYEQYF
TRBJ2-1 | NA | many | TRBV7-2 | TGTGCCAGCAGCATTGGACCCCACTCCTACAATGAGCAGTTCTTC | CASSIGPHSYNEQFF
TRBJ2-2 | NA | few | TRBV6-2/TRBV6-3 | TGTGCCAGCAGTTACCGGGGAGGCACCGGGGAGCTGTTTTTT | CASSYRGGTGELFF
TRBJ2-3 | TRBD2 | few | TRBV7-2 | TGTGCCAGCAACCTAGCGGGAAGTGGGGATACGCAGTATTTT | CASNLAGSGDTQYF
TRBJ2-3 | NA | many | TRBV20-1 | TGCAGTGCCTCCGGCCAGGGAACAGATACGCAGTATTTT | CSASGQGTDTQYF
TRBJ2-1 | NA | many | TRBV5-6 | TGTGCCAGCAGCCAAGAGGACGGAAATAGGTACAATGAGCAGTTCTTC | CASSQEDGNRYNEQFF
TRBJ2-5 | TRBD1 | many | TRBV6-6 | TGTGCCACCATGACAGGGAAGGAGACCCAGTACTTC | CATMTGKETQYF
TRBJ1-6 | TRBD1 | many | TRBV4-2 | TGTGCCAGCAGCCAAGCGGGTCCAGGGGGAAGAGGATCACCCCTCCACTTT | CASSQAGPGGRGSPLHF
TRBJ1-2 | NA | many | TRBV3-1 | TGTGCCAGCACCCCCCGGGGGTCTAACTATGGCTACACCTTC | CASTPRGSNYGYTF
TRBJ2-1 | NA | many | TRBV10-2 | TGCGCCAGCAGTGAGTTTGGCCGCGGTGAGCAGTTCTTC | CASSEFGRGEQFF
TRBJ2-5 | NA | few | TRBV5-6 | TGTGCCAGCAGCTTTTATCACCAAGAGACCCAGTACTTC | CASSFYHQETQYF
TRBJ2-7 | NA | many | TRBV6-5 | TGTGCCAGCAGTTACTCGAGGGGATCTTGGTCCTACGAGCAGTACTTC | CASSYSRGSWSYEQYF
TRBJ2-1 | TRBD2 | NA | TRBV7-2 | TGTGCCAGCAGCTCTCAACCTAGCGGGGCGGGGAATGAGCAGTTCTTC | CASSSQPSGAGNEQFF
TRBJ2-2 | TRBD2 | many | TRBV7-2 | TGTGCCAGCAGCTTATCGGGGAGGGTCGGGGAGCTGTTTTTT | CASSLSGRVGELFF
TRBJ2-7 | NA | many | TRBV7-9 | TGTGCCAGCAGCTTAGAAGCTCGGGAGCAGTACTTC | CASSLEAREQYF
TRBJ2-1 | TRBD2 | many | TRBV5-4 | TGTGCCAGCAGCTCCAATGGACTAGCGGGAGTCCGAAATGAGCAGTTCTTC | CASSSNGLAGVRNEQFF
TRBJ2-3 | TRBD1 | many | TRBV6-5 | TGTGCCAGCAGTTACTCAGCCGGGACAGGGGGCAACACAGATACGCAGTATTTT | CASSYSAGTGGNTDTQYF
TRBJ2-7 | TRBD2 | many | TRBV6-5 | TGTGCCGCTGGGGAGGGCCTACACTACGAGCAGTACTTC | CAAGEGLHYEQYF
TRBJ2-5 | NA | NA | TRBV5-1 | TGCGTCAGCAGCAGACAAGAGACCCAGTACTTC | CVSSRQETQYF
TRBJ2-3 | NA | many | TRBV7-2 | TGTGCCAGCAGCTTAGTATCAGATACGCAGTATTTT | CASSLVSDTQYF
TRBJ1-2 | NA | many | TRBV29-1 | TGCAGCGTTGAAGCGGGGGTAGCTAACTATGGCTACACCTTC | CSVEAGVANYGYTF
TRBJ2-1 | NA | many | TRBV29-1 | TGCAGCGTTGGCCTTGAGCAGTTCTTC | CSVGLEQFF
TRBJ1-1 | NA | few | TRBV20-1 | TGCAGTGCTAGAGATGGCGGACAGCCTTTGGGCACTGAAGCTTTCTTT | CSARDGGQPLGTEAFF
TRBJ2-4 | NA | many | TRBV28 | TGTGCCAGCAGTAAGACACAGGGCCGACTAGCCAAAAACATTCAGTACTTC | CASSKTQGRLAKNIQYF
TRBJ2-7 | NA | few | TRBV5-8 | TGTGCCAGCAGCTCCCCCCCCACCCAGGGAAAGTCGAGGGAGCAGTACTTC | CASSSPPTQGKSREQYF
TRBJ2-5 | NA | many | TRBV4-3 | TGCGCCAGCAGCCAAGATCGAGAGGAGACCCAGTACTTC | CASSQDREETQYF
TRBJ2-6 | TRBD2 | many | TRBV11-1 | TGTGCCAGCAGCCCACTATCCACTAGCGGCAGCTCTGGGGCCAACGTCCTGACTTTC | CASSPLSTSGSSGANVLTF
TRBJ2-7 | NA | many | TRBV6-1 | TGTGCCAGCAGTGATGCCCCATCCTACGAGCAGTACTTC | CASSDAPSYEQYF
TRBJ2-7 | TRBD1 | many | TRBV18 | TGTGCCAGCTCACCACCGAACGGACAGGGGTATCACGAGCAGTACTTC | CASSPPNGQGYHEQYF
TRBJ1-1 | NA | many | TRBV25-1 | TGTGCCAGCAGTGGGAGATGGAACACTGAAGCTTTCTTT | CASSGRWNTEAFF
TRBJ2-2 | TRBD2 | many | TRBV5-4 | TGTGCCAGCAGCACTCACGGGAGGCCAGAAACCGGGGAGCTGTTTTTT | CASSTHGRPETGELFF
TRBJ2-7 | TRBD1 | many | TRBV7-2 | TGTGCCAGCTCCAGACCCGGGACAGGGTCCTACGAGCAGTACTTC | CASSRPGTGSYEQYF
TRBJ1-1 | NA | few | TRBV28 | TGTGCCAGCAGTTTAATAGGGGCTGAAGCTTTCTTT | CASSLIGAEAFF